This TCR beta chain was documented in a study of blood T cell repertoires in COVID-19. About the research overall: Material from acute and convalescent COVID-19 was sourced from the United States, Italy and Spain. T cells, B-cell-depleted T cells, or PBMCs supplied cDNA or gDNA.

Original analysis: Nucleated cell counts were estimated from reference gene primer amplification. The assay was immunoSEQ multiplex PCR, and TCRdb's table has in-frame clones only and misses some. That table furnishes V, J and clone size, whereas the DNA furnished D and trimming. This table holds roughly 250,000 clones, 70% to 90% found once. The V gene's germline CDR1 is MGHDK and CDR2 SYGVNS. The CDR3 runs 14 residues. V was trimmed by 5 bases and J by 3 bases, leaving 11 bases between them. What was sequenced was peripheral blood. The rearrangement uses TRBV25-1 and TRBJ1-3; no firm D call. This TCR derives from a woman aged 40 to 49 who had recovered from COVID-19. CDR3 nucleotide sequence: TGTGCCAGCAGTCGGGGAGGGCATGGAAACACCATATATTTT. Translated, it gives CASSRGGHGNTIYF.